In this sample, the clone carrying this T cell receptor beta chain turned up a few times. CDR3 size: 13 residues. Trimming cost V 4 bases and J 6 bases, with 7 bases left between them. Germline V lookup: CDR1 ENHRY, CDR2 SYGVKD. This record belongs to a study of patients and donors after allogeneic stem cell transplantation. MiXCR, run by TCRdb on the RT-PCR reads, gives a single entry per CDR3 protein. The sample lists approximately 99,000 distinct CDR3 sequences, 35% to 45% occurring once. Sequenced input: blood, either unsorted or a sorted T cell fraction (not recorded which). The source of this sequence is a human donor who was either an allogeneic HSCT recipient or a stem cell or donor lymphocyte infusion donor (not recorded which). It is not recorded whose cells these are; they may come from a transplant donor. The chain is built from TRBV10-3 and TRBJ1-6, with D uncertain. CDR3 sequence (DNA): TGTGCCATCAGTGGGGCCATTAATTCACCCCTCCACTTT. It is translated as CAISGAINSPLHF.